Listed below are T cell receptor beta chains from one sample, sequenced in a study of shared T cell receptors in the human thymus. TCRdb's copy holds only in-frame clones and misses some; the assay was immunoSEQ multiplex PCR. The profile covers 500,000 to 750,000 clones, with around nine tenths appearing a single time and roughly 0.0097% taken by the ten largest. These data are also associated with another study on human thymus T cells.

The source material was thymocytes. The origin of the receptors is a boy under two years old with a congenital heart defect. The CDR3 runs from the conserved cysteine through the conserved F or W.

TRBJ1-1 TRBV4-1 CASSQDLKGAPYMNTEAFF
TRBJ2-7 TRBV6-5 CASSYNGTGSSYEQYF
TRBJ2-1 TRBV27 CASTRGLRRRDEQFF
TRBJ2-2 TRBV10-3 CAISGSQDGSRNTGELFF
TRBJ2-7 TRBV5-6 CASSSMLKAGGSYEQYF
TRBJ2-5 TRBV9 CASSVGGSGGAQYF
TRBJ2-3 TRBV4-3 CASSQAGLLAGDTQYF
TRBJ2-7 TRBV5-8 CASSNEDRRPFYEQYF
TRBJ2-7 TRBV19 CASSIRAGYEQYF
TRBJ2-7 TRBV13 CASSHIRETYEQYF
TRBJ1-4 TRBV10-1 CASSPSTNEKLFF
TRBJ2-7 TRBV11-2 CASSLDREVHEQYF
TRBJ1-2 TRBV4-2 CASSQRQGNNYGYTF
TRBJ2-1 TRBV14 CASSHSGAGGQFF
TRBJ1-2 TRBV6-5 CASTSDPRTGYGYTF
TRBJ1-3 TRBV29-1 CSAPRREGPSSGNTIYF
TRBJ2-7 TRBV5-8 CASSPPGLAEYEQYF
TRBJ2-1 TRBV4-3 CASSHRDPSSYNEQFF
TRBJ1-2 TRBV6-5 CASSYTTGTVSDGYTF
TRBJ1-2 TRBV10-3 CATGQTTGWFYGYTF
TRBJ1-5 TRBV27 CASSSGTGRWGQPQHF
TRBJ2-1 TRBV5-1 CASSGAGRVHEQFF
TRBJ2-7 TRBV30 CAWRLAGGSRSSYEQYF
TRBJ2-5 TRBV14 CASSHVGTSGLQETQYF
TRBJ1-4 TRBV15 CATSSSGTGLEKLFF
TRBJ1-5 TRBV2 CASSEEWPKTGPYSNQPQHF
TRBJ2-7 TRBV28 CASRLRGREDSYEQYF
TRBJ2-2 TRBV6-1 CASSARRVERTENTGELFF
TRBJ2-5 TRBV15 CATSSSRGNPYQETQYF
TRBJ1-5 TRBV6-1 CASSGQGWDNQPQHF
TRBJ2-7 TRBV7-9 CASSPGTSGRYEQYF
TRBJ1-2 TRBV16 CASSQSGQGRAGYTF
TRBJ2-3 TRBV14 CASSQSLSTDTQYF
TRBJ2-1 TRBV11-1 CASSSRFNEQFF
TRBJ2-2 TRBV27 CASSFSRPSGRLTGELFF
TRBJ1-4 TRBV15 CATSRVGGRVNEKLFF
TRBJ1-4 TRBV5-1 CASSKFQGSNEKLFF
TRBJ2-3 TRBV4-3 CASSHGRGEASVQNTDTQYF
TRBJ2-7 TRBV5-4 CASSLAKSAGSRDTYEQYF
TRBJ1-1 TRBV25-1 CASRGQGASEAFF
TRBJ2-1 TRBV7-2 CASSVSLAGGPISYNEQFF
TRBJ2-4 TRBV4-3 CASSQETGGAKNIQYF
TRBJ1-5 TRBV6-1 CASSEGPGGKDQPQHF
TRBJ2-7 TRBV4-2 CASSQGDRDRNEQYF
TRBJ1-4 TRBV4-3 CASSQEPPRLGEKLFF
TRBJ2-7 TRBV14 CASSQDLRSTYEQYF
TRBJ2-7 TRBV11-2 CASSLRGGLADYEQYF
TRBJ2-5 TRBV11-2 CASSLEDFQETQYF